This TCR beta chain is drawn from a study of T cell responses to AZD1222 COVID-19 vaccine. The study, taken as a whole, reports: Most donors were white British and more were female, and clonal diversity was possibly underestimated. Only a handful of AZD1222 recipients were seropositive at baseline. Rises in breadth and depth of Spike-specific TCRs came after two AZD1222 doses. Close to half of all spike-specific TCRs reportedly target regions of the variants that are unmutated.

This table comes from immunoSEQ multiplex PCR, and its TCRdb copy is limited to in-frame clones, with some not included. The sample consists of approximately 210,000 clones, around 94% of them appearing once. Comment on this clone: Its antigen is still unknown.

The CDR3 totals 15 residues. Germline V gene lookup returns CDR1 MNHEY and CDR2 SVGAGI. The V gene end was trimmed by 5 bases and the J gene end by 3 bases; junction bases not matched to a gene: 7. The sequences come from peripheral blood, collected 28 days after the second dose of the MenACWY control vaccine. The J gene is TRBJ2-7, the V gene TRBV6-5, with TRBD1 identical over 10 bases. The source is an adult who received the MenACWY meningococcal vaccine as a control. The CDR3 region has the DNA TGTGCCAGCAGTCCACGCGGGACAGGGGACTACGAGCAGTACTTC. It specifies CASSPRGTGDYEQYF.